This is a list of T cell receptor beta chains from one sample in a study of T-cell reconstitution after alpha-beta-depleted transplantation in children. MiXCR, applied by TCRdb to the PCR reads, yields one record per CDR3 protein. The sample consists of hundreds of thousands of distinct CDR3 sequences, 13% of them appearing once. Sequences were derived from PBMCs, sampled before TCRalphabeta/CD19-depleted stem cell transplant. Source of these receptors: a girl aged 2-9 years with congenital amegakaryocytic thrombocytopenia, due to receive a stem cell transplant. The CDR3 runs from the conserved cysteine through the conserved F or W. Each record gives: J gene, V gene, clone size, D gene, CDR3 DNA, CDR3 protein. The D gene is left open where the match is weak. Expanded clones are given a class, and other clones once, few, many or no size at all.

>TRBJ1-3|TRBV7-6|-|-
TGTGCCAGCAGCTCCCGTGTGGGAAGCTCTGGAAACACCATATATTTT
CASSSRVGSSGNTIYF
>TRBJ1-1|TRBV7-8|many|-
TGTGCCAGCAGCACCATCGGGGTAAACACTGAAGCTTTCTTT
CASSTIGVNTEAFF
>TRBJ2-7|TRBV5-6|many|-
TGTGCCAGCAGCATAGGACCTTACGAGCAGTACTTC
CASSIGPYEQYF
>TRBJ2-3|TRBV11-3|few|TRBD2
TGTGCCAGCAGCTTAAGAGCGACTAGCCCCCAGTATTTT
CASSLRATSPQYF
>TRBJ2-1|TRBV5-5|-|-
TGTGCCAGCAGCTTGGGCCCTTCGTTCAGCTCCTACAATGAGCAGTTCTTC
CASSLGPSFSSYNEQFF
>TRBJ2-5|TRBV18|many|-
TGTGCCAGCTCACCGCTGGGACCTCAAGAGACCCAGTACTTC
CASSPLGPQETQYF
>TRBJ2-1|TRBV14|-|TRBD2
TGTGCCAGCAGCCAATCGCGGCGGGAGAGCTCCTACAATGAGCAGTTCTTC
CASSQSRRESSYNEQFF
>TRBJ2-2|TRBV7-9|few|-
TGTGCCAGCAGCTTTATAAGGGGCGCAGGAAACACCGGGGAGCTGTTTTTT
CASSFIRGAGNTGELFF
>TRBJ2-5|TRBV5-1|many|-
TGCGCCAGCAGCTTGGCCGGATATGCTCCCCAGGGGACCCAGTACTTC
CASSLAGYAPQGTQYF
>TRBJ2-2|TRBV5-1|many|-
TGCGCCAGCAGCTACACTACCGGGACACCCGGGGAGCTGTTTTTT
CASSYTTGTPGELFF
>TRBJ2-7|TRBV7-8|-|TRBD1
TGTGCCACCTTCCCCGGGACAGCTACTTACGAGCAGTACTTC
CATFPGTATYEQYF
>TRBJ2-4|TRBV29-1|many|-
TGCAGCGTTGAAGAAAAGGGGGTAGTAGCCAAAAACATTCAGTACTTC
CSVEEKGVVAKNIQYF
>TRBJ2-1|TRBV7-9|many|-
TGTGCCAGCAGCCTAAACTGGAATGAGCAGTTCTTC
CASSLNWNEQFF
>TRBJ2-7|TRBV5-1|few|-
TGCGCCAGCAGCTTGGCCGATTGGTACTCCTACGAGCAGTACTTC
CASSLADWYSYEQYF
>TRBJ2-7|TRBV4-1|many|TRBD2
TGCGCCAGCAGCCCACATAGCGGGAGGGGTTACGAGCAGTACTTC
CASSPHSGRGYEQYF
>TRBJ1-1|TRBV6-1|-|-
TGTGCCAGCACCATAAATCTGGGAGGGAACACTGAAGCTTTCTTT
CASTINLGGNTEAFF
>TRBJ1-6|TRBV5-6|few|-
TGTGCCAGCAGCTTGATGGGACTTAATTCACCCCTCCACTTT
CASSLMGLNSPLHF
>TRBJ2-7|TRBV7-9|many|TRBD2
TGTGCCAGCAGCTTAGGTGCGGGAGGGGGGTACGAGCAGTACTTC
CASSLGAGGGYEQYF
>TRBJ2-7|TRBV30|few|TRBD2
TGTGCCTGGAGTGGAGGGGTAGGAGCGGGAAAGGCCCCTCGCTCCTACGAGCAGTACTTC
CAWSGGVGAGKAPRSYEQYF
>TRBJ2-1|TRBV3-1|few|TRBD2
TGTGCCAGCAGCCAAGTTCTCGACTGGAGCGGGGGTGAGCAGTTCTTC
CASSQVLDWSGGEQFF
>TRBJ2-1|TRBV5-1|-|TRBD2
TGCGCCAGCAGCTTGGATGCGGGAGGGCGGGGTGAGCAGTTCTTC
CASSLDAGGRGEQFF
>TRBJ2-7|TRBV7-9|few|TRBD2
TGTGCCAGCAGCTTAGGCGGTGGCGGGAGTTTGAACGAGCAGTACTTC
CASSLGGGGSLNEQYF
>TRBJ2-3|TRBV7-6|few|TRBD2
TGTGCCAGCAGCTTATCCCTAGCGGCCACAGATACGCAGTATTTT
CASSLSLAATDTQYF
>TRBJ2-1|TRBV6-1|few|-
TGTGCCAGCCATGAGCAGTTCTTC
CASHEQFF
>TRBJ2-5|TRBV2|-|TRBD1
TGTGCCCAAAGTCCGTGGGACAGCGCGGAGACCCAGTACTTC
CAQSPWDSAETQYF
>TRBJ1-2|TRBV7-9|few|TRBD1
TGTGCCAGCAGCTTAGCCCCGGGACAGGGTTTTGGCTACACCTTC
CASSLAPGQGFGYTF
>TRBJ2-7|TRBV28|few|-
TGTGCCAGCAGTTTAATCTGGGAGGACCCCGGGGTGAGGTACGAGCAGTACTTC
CASSLIWEDPGVRYEQYF
>TRBJ2-3|TRBV20-1|many|TRBD2
TGCAGTGCGGAAGGGACTAGCGGGAGTTATACAGATACGCAGTATTTT
CSAEGTSGSYTDTQYF
>TRBJ1-3|TRBV29-1|-|-
TGCAGCGTTGAGCACCGGAATGGAAACACCATATATTTT
CSVEHRNGNTIYF
>TRBJ2-1|TRBV5-1|few|-
TGCGCCAGCAGCTCCGACGGGAACTCCTACAATGAGCAGTTCTTC
CASSSDGNSYNEQFF
>TRBJ2-7|TRBV12-3/TRBV12-4|many|TRBD1
TGTGCCAGCAGTTTAGACAGGGACAGCGAGCAGTACTTC
CASSLDRDSEQYF
>TRBJ2-7|TRBV20-1|-|-
TGCAGTGCTAGAGATAAACGGGAGCCCTCCTACGAGCAGTACTTC
CSARDKREPSYEQYF
>TRBJ2-1|TRBV7-2|few|-
TGTGCCAGCAGCTTAACCCCTTGGCGGGACTACAATGAGCAGTTCTTC
CASSLTPWRDYNEQFF
>TRBJ2-3|TRBV20-1|few|TRBD1
TGCAGTGCTAGAGAAGGGATGACAGGGAGCACAGATACGCAGTATTTT
CSAREGMTGSTDTQYF
>TRBJ2-7|TRBV19|many|-
TGTGCCAGTAGTAGGGACGTAACCGGCGAGCAGTACTTC
CASSRDVTGEQYF
>TRBJ2-1|TRBV5-1|many|-
TGCGCCAGCAGCCGCCCTGAGGGCGAACCCTACAATGAGCAGTTCTTC
CASSRPEGEPYNEQFF
>TRBJ2-1|TRBV29-1|many|TRBD2
TGCAGCGGACTAGCGGGGACTGGGGCCTACAATGAGCAGTTCTTC
CSGLAGTGAYNEQFF
>TRBJ2-3|TRBV20-1|many|TRBD2
TGCAGTGCTAGAGATCTAGCGGGAATCACAGATACGCAGTATTTT
CSARDLAGITDTQYF
>TRBJ2-1|TRBV11-2|-|-
TGTGCCAGCAGCTTAGTTGGGGGGGGGCCGTACAATGAGCAGTTCTTC
CASSLVGGGPYNEQFF
>TRBJ2-1|TRBV18|-|-
TGTGCCAGCTCACCAGCCGGGAGACATGAGCAGTTCTTC
CASSPAGRHEQFF
>TRBJ2-7|TRBV7-2|many|-
TGTGCCAGCAGCGGGCAGGAGCTATTCTACGAGCAGTACTTC
CASSGQELFYEQYF
>TRBJ2-1|TRBV5-1|few|TRBD2
TGCGCCAGCAGCTTCGCCGGGCTAGCGGGAGGCAATGAGCAGTTCTTC
CASSFAGLAGGNEQFF
>TRBJ1-1|TRBV20-1|many|-
TGCAGTGCCAAACCGGGAGGGCCAGCTTTCTTT
CSAKPGGPAFF
>TRBJ2-7|TRBV20-1|-|TRBD1
TGCAGTGCTACCTTATCAAGGGGGACAGGGAAACTATCCTACGAGCAGTACTTC
CSATLSRGTGKLSYEQYF
>TRBJ2-1|TRBV4-1|many|TRBD2
TGCGCCAGCAGCCAAGATGCGGGAGCCTTTAATGAGCAGTTCTTC
CASSQDAGAFNEQFF
>TRBJ2-2|TRBV12-3/TRBV12-4|-|-
TGTGCCAGCAGTTTAGGGACTAACGGCGGGGAGCTGTTTTTT
CASSLGTNGGELFF
>TRBJ2-3|TRBV5-1|-|-
TGCGCCAGCAGCTCCTCTCTAAGACCCACAGATACGCAGTATTTT
CASSSSLRPTDTQYF
>TRBJ2-7|TRBV4-1|many|-
TGCGCCAGCAGCCAAGGCGTTCTCGGTGGCGAGCAGTACTTC
CASSQGVLGGEQYF
>TRBJ2-2|TRBV5-1|-|TRBD2
TGCGCCAGCAGACTAGCGGGAGATTCGAACACCGGGGAGCTGTTTTTT
CASRLAGDSNTGELFF
>TRBJ2-7|TRBV20-1|many|-
TGCAGTGCTAGACCTCCTAACACCGACTACGAGCAGTACTTC
CSARPPNTDYEQYF
>TRBJ2-7|TRBV5-6|many|-
TGTGCCAGCAGCTTAGGTGGCTCTAACTACGAGCAGTACTTC
CASSLGGSNYEQYF
>TRBJ1-5|TRBV12-3/TRBV12-4|few|TRBD1
TGTGCCAGCAGTCGCGGGGACAGGGGGGCGGGCGGGGATTTT
CASSRGDRGAGGDF
>TRBJ2-1|TRBV10-3|many|-
TGTGCCATCAGTGCACGGGGTGAGCAGTTCTTC
CAISARGEQFF
>TRBJ2-5|TRBV11-2|-|-
TGTGCCAGCAGTTCAGGGGCTGGGGAGACCCAGTACTTC
CASSSGAGETQYF
>TRBJ1-2|TRBV4-1|few|TRBD1
TGCGCCAGCAGCCAAAGGTCGTGGACAGGGATTGAAGGCTACACCTTC
CASSQRSWTGIEGYTF